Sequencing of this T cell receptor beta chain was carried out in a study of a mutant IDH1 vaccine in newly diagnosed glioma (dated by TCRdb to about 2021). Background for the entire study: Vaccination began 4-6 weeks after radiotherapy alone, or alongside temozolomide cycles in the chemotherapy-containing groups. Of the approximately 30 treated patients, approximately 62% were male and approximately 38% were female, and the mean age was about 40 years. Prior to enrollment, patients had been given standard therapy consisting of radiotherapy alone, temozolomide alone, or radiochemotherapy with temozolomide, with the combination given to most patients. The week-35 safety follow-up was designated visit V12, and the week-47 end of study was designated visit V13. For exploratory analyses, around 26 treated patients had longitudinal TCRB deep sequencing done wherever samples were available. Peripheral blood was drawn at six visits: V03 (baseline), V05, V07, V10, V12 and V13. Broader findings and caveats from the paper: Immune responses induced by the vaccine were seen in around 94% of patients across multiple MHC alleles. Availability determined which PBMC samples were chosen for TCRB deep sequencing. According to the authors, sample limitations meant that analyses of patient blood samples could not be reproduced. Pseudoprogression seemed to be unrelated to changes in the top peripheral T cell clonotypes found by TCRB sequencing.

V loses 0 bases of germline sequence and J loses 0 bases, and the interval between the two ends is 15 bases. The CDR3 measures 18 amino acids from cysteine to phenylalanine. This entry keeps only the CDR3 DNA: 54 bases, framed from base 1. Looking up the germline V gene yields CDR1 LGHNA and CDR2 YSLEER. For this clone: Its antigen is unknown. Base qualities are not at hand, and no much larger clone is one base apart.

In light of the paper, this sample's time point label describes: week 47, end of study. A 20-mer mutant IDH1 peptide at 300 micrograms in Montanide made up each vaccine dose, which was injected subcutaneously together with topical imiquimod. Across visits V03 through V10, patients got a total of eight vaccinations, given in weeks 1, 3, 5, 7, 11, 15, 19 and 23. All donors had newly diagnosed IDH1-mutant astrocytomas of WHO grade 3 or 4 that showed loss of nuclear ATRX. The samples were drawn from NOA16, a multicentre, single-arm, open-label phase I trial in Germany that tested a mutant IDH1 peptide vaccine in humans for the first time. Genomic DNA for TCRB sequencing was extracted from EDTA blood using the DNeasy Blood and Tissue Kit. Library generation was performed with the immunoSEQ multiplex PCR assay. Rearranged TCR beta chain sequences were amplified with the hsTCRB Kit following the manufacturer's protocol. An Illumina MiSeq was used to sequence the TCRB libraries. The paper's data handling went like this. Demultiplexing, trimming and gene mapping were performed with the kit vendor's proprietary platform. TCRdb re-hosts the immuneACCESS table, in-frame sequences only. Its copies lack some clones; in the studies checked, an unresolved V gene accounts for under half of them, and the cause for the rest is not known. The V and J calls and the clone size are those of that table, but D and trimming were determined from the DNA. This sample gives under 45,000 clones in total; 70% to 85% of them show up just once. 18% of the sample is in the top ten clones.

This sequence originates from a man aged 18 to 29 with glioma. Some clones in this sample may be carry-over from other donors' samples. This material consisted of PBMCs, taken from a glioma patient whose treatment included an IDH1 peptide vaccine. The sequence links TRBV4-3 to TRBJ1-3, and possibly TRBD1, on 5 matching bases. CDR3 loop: CASSQDPQAQSSGNTIYF. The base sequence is TGCGCCAGCAGCCAAGATCCACAGGCCCAATCCTCTGGAAACACCATATATTTT.